This T cell receptor beta chain was profiled in a study of cytomegalovirus exposure and HLA in healthy donors. Study-level information: Out of 398 genotyped donors, about 80% belonged to the Caucasian-associated ancestry cluster.

13 Jbeta primers and 60 Vbeta primers were used for the PCR. Original processing notes: Approximately 80 million unique TCR beta chains, roughly 11 million of them shared, were counted by a later analysis. This table comes from immunoSEQ multiplex PCR, and its TCRdb copy is limited to in-frame clones, with some not included. V and J calls and clone size are given by that table; D and trimming were obtained from the DNA. This repertoire shows 150,000 or so clones, roughly 80% found once; its top ten account for roughly 0.38%. General study points: Equally common other TCR beta chains were less clonally expanded than HLA-associated ones, a later analysis found.

To note about this clone: Its antigen is undetermined.

Looked up from germline, CDR1 is SGHRS and CDR2 is YFSETQ. The CDR3 loop spans 16 amino acids. Trimming at V came to 2 bases and at J to 4 bases, leaving 9 bases not matched to a gene. This chain connects TRBV5-1 to TRBJ1-2; 9 bases align to TRBD1. Sequenced sample: PBMCs. This clonotype was obtained from a boy aged 2 to 9 in good health and CMV-seronegative. The CDR3 here is CASSFMGQGRGYGYTF. The CDR3 coding sequence is TGCGCCAGCAGCTTTATGGGACAGGGAAGGGGCTATGGCTACACCTTC.